Listed below are T cell receptor beta chains from one sample, sequenced in a study of cytomegalovirus exposure and HLA in healthy donors. Data came from immunoSEQ multiplex PCR; TCRdb stores just in-frame clones and leaves some out. The sample contains about 330,000 clones, 86% of which appear only once. Sequencing input: PBMCs. The receptor source for this set is a woman aged 18-29 years in good health and CMV-seronegative. The CDR3 runs from the conserved cysteine through the conserved F or W. D genes are given only for firm matches. Size values are once, few and many counts, or a class for expanded clones, and some rows have none.

j_call: TRBJ1-4
v_call: TRBV4-3
clone_size: once
d_call: NA
cdr3_nt: TGCGCCAGCAGCCAAGAACGAGGTTTAGAAAAACTGTTTTTT
cdr3_aa: CASSQERGLEKLFF

j_call: TRBJ2-3
v_call: TRBV27
clone_size: NA
d_call: NA
cdr3_nt: TGTGCCAGCAGTTTATTGGGCCAGGGGAGGGCAGATACGCAGTATTTT
cdr3_aa: CASSLLGQGRADTQYF

j_call: TRBJ2-5
v_call: TRBV2
clone_size: once
d_call: TRBD1
cdr3_nt: TGTGCCAACCTGGGACAGAGTCAAGAGACCCAGTACTTC
cdr3_aa: CANLGQSQETQYF

j_call: TRBJ2-7
v_call: TRBV18
clone_size: NA
d_call: NA
cdr3_nt: TGTGCCAGCTCCCCCGGCGGAAGCCTATACGAGCAGTACTTC
cdr3_aa: CASSPGGSLYEQYF

j_call: TRBJ1-1
v_call: TRBV11-1
clone_size: NA
d_call: NA
cdr3_nt: TGTGCCAGCAGCTTACGCCACTCGAACACTGAAGCTTTCTTT
cdr3_aa: CASSLRHSNTEAFF

j_call: TRBJ2-1
v_call: TRBV7-9
clone_size: NA
d_call: NA
cdr3_nt: TGTGCCAGCAGCGCGTTATGGAGGGGCTCCTACAATGAGCAGTTCTTC
cdr3_aa: CASSALWRGSYNEQFF

j_call: TRBJ2-2
v_call: TRBV30
clone_size: NA
d_call: NA
cdr3_nt: TGTGCCTGGAGTATGACTTCCGGGGAGCTGTTTTTT
cdr3_aa: CAWSMTSGELFF

j_call: TRBJ1-1
v_call: TRBV5-3
clone_size: NA
d_call: NA
cdr3_nt: TGTGCCAGAAGCTTGCCGGGGAACACTGAAGCTTTCTTT
cdr3_aa: CARSLPGNTEAFF

j_call: TRBJ2-7
v_call: TRBV5-1
clone_size: NA
d_call: NA
cdr3_nt: TGCGCCAGCAGCCAGGGTCCAGTGACCTACGAGCAGTACTTC
cdr3_aa: CASSQGPVTYEQYF

j_call: TRBJ1-1
v_call: TRBV30
clone_size: NA
d_call: NA
cdr3_nt: TGTGCCTGCCTAAGGGGGGGTAGCACTGAAGCTTTCTTT
cdr3_aa: CACLRGGSTEAFF

j_call: TRBJ1-1
v_call: TRBV30
clone_size: NA
d_call: NA
cdr3_nt: TGTGCCTGGAGTGCACAGGAGAACACTGAAGCTTTCTTT
cdr3_aa: CAWSAQENTEAFF

j_call: TRBJ2-7
v_call: TRBV28
clone_size: NA
d_call: NA
cdr3_nt: TGTGCCAGCAGTGGGCTTAGGAGGCCGGGTGAGCAGTACTTC
cdr3_aa: CASSGLRRPGEQYF

j_call: TRBJ2-5
v_call: TRBV9
clone_size: NA
d_call: TRBD1
cdr3_nt: TGTGCCAGCAGCGGGGGGACAGGGACTTTTCCCCAAGAGACCCAGTACTTC
cdr3_aa: CASSGGTGTFPQETQYF

j_call: TRBJ2-1
v_call: TRBV7-3
clone_size: NA
d_call: TRBD1
cdr3_nt: TGTGCCAGCAGCTTAGAGGGGGCCGGAATTGGTGAGCAGTTCTTC
cdr3_aa: CASSLEGAGIGEQFF

j_call: TRBJ1-1
v_call: TRBV28
clone_size: NA
d_call: NA
cdr3_nt: TGTGCCAGCAGTTTAGGGGGGAAGGCGGCTTTCTTT
cdr3_aa: CASSLGGKAAFF

j_call: TRBJ1-2
v_call: TRBV7-9
clone_size: NA
d_call: NA
cdr3_nt: TGTGCCAGCAGCTTAGACGGGGGGCCTGGCTACACCTTC
cdr3_aa: CASSLDGGPGYTF

j_call: TRBJ2-3
v_call: TRBV6-5
clone_size: once
d_call: NA
cdr3_nt: TGTGCCAGCAGTTTAGGGCTAGGGGCAGATACGCAGTATTTT
cdr3_aa: CASSLGLGADTQYF

j_call: TRBJ1-5
v_call: TRBV7-2
clone_size: NA
d_call: NA
cdr3_nt: TGTGCCAGCAGCTTAGTGGGAGGTTCAGGCAATCAGCCCCAGCATTTT
cdr3_aa: CASSLVGGSGNQPQHF

j_call: TRBJ1-2
v_call: TRBV6-5
clone_size: NA
d_call: TRBD1
cdr3_nt: TGTGCCAGCAGTTACTTCGCCACAGGGGACTATGGCTACACCTTC
cdr3_aa: CASSYFATGDYGYTF

j_call: TRBJ1-1
v_call: TRBV27
clone_size: NA
d_call: NA
cdr3_nt: TGTGCCAGCAGTCGGAACACGGGAACTGAAGCTTTCTTT
cdr3_aa: CASSRNTGTEAFF

j_call: TRBJ2-1
v_call: TRBV9
clone_size: once
d_call: TRBD2
cdr3_nt: TGTGCCAGCAGCGCCCGGGGACTAGCGGGGGCTAGCTCCTACAATGAGCAGTTCTTC
cdr3_aa: CASSARGLAGASSYNEQFF

j_call: TRBJ1-4
v_call: TRBV6-5
clone_size: NA
d_call: NA
cdr3_nt: TGTGCCAGCAGGAACAGGGCGGTAGATGAAAAACTGTTTTTT
cdr3_aa: CASRNRAVDEKLFF

j_call: TRBJ2-1
v_call: TRBV7-7
clone_size: NA
d_call: TRBD2
cdr3_nt: TGTGCCAGCAGCTCCCTAGCGGGAAGGTTCAATGAGCAGTTCTTC
cdr3_aa: CASSSLAGRFNEQFF

j_call: TRBJ1-1
v_call: TRBV4-1
clone_size: NA
d_call: TRBD1
cdr3_nt: TGCGCCAGCAGCCAAGGACAGGGCAACACTGAAGCTTTCTTT
cdr3_aa: CASSQGQGNTEAFF

j_call: TRBJ2-2
v_call: TRBV11-2
clone_size: NA
d_call: NA
cdr3_nt: TGTGCCAGCAGCTTCCATGGACAGGCCGGGGGTGAGACCGGGGAGCTGTTTTTT
cdr3_aa: CASSFHGQAGGETGELFF

j_call: TRBJ2-7
v_call: TRBV6-5
clone_size: NA
d_call: NA
cdr3_nt: TGTGCCAGCAAAAGACCCGGGACTCCATACTACGAGCAGTACTTC
cdr3_aa: CASKRPGTPYYEQYF

j_call: TRBJ2-7
v_call: TRBV7-2
clone_size: once
d_call: NA
cdr3_nt: TGTGCCAGCAGCCTCCAGGGCGGTTCCTACGAGCAGTACTTC
cdr3_aa: CASSLQGGSYEQYF

j_call: TRBJ2-7
v_call: TRBV4-3
clone_size: NA
d_call: NA
cdr3_nt: TGCGCCAGCAGCCAAGAAGGGAGGGGGGAGCAGTACTTC
cdr3_aa: CASSQEGRGEQYF

j_call: TRBJ2-4
v_call: TRBV18
clone_size: NA
d_call: NA
cdr3_nt: TGTGCCAGCTCACCTGCCAACCCCGGAGCCAAAAACATTCAGTACTTC
cdr3_aa: CASSPANPGAKNIQYF

j_call: TRBJ2-6
v_call: TRBV27
clone_size: NA
d_call: TRBD1
cdr3_nt: TGTGCCAGCAGAGCAGGGGGCTCTGGGGCCAACGTCCTGACTTTC
cdr3_aa: CASRAGGSGANVLTF

j_call: TRBJ2-1
v_call: TRBV6-5
clone_size: few
d_call: NA
cdr3_nt: TGTGCCAGCAGACCCAGACTTACCCCCCGCAATGAGCAGTTCTTC
cdr3_aa: CASRPRLTPRNEQFF

j_call: TRBJ2-5
v_call: TRBV2
clone_size: few
d_call: TRBD1
cdr3_nt: TGTGCCAGCAAGGACAGGAGAGTAGAGACCCAGTACTTC
cdr3_aa: CASKDRRVETQYF

j_call: TRBJ2-7
v_call: TRBV18
clone_size: few
d_call: NA
cdr3_nt: TGTGCCAGCTCACCACCGGGAGACCACGAGCAGTACTTC
cdr3_aa: CASSPPGDHEQYF

j_call: TRBJ2-7
v_call: TRBV5-1
clone_size: NA
d_call: NA
cdr3_nt: TGCGCCAGCAGCTACCCGACAGCAACCTACGAGCAGTACTTC
cdr3_aa: CASSYPTATYEQYF

j_call: TRBJ2-1
v_call: TRBV14
clone_size: once
d_call: TRBD1
cdr3_nt: TGTGCCAGCAGCCAGACAGGGACAGTTTACAATGAGCAGTTCTTC
cdr3_aa: CASSQTGTVYNEQFF

j_call: TRBJ2-6
v_call: TRBV28
clone_size: NA
d_call: NA
cdr3_nt: TGTGCCACCGTCCCCTCTGGGGCCAACGTCCTGACTTTC
cdr3_aa: CATVPSGANVLTF

j_call: TRBJ1-5
v_call: TRBV19
clone_size: NA
d_call: NA
cdr3_nt: TGTGCCAGTAATAAAGGGGCAGGGTTCAATAGCAATCAGCCCCAGCATTTT
cdr3_aa: CASNKGAGFNSNQPQHF

j_call: TRBJ1-1
v_call: TRBV6-1
clone_size: NA
d_call: NA
cdr3_nt: TGTGCCAGCTTTTACAGTAACACTGAAGCTTTCTTT
cdr3_aa: CASFYSNTEAFF

j_call: TRBJ1-1
v_call: TRBV5-4
clone_size: NA
d_call: NA
cdr3_nt: TGTGCCAGCAGCGACCAGGGGATCACTGAAGCTTTCTTT
cdr3_aa: CASSDQGITEAFF

j_call: TRBJ1-2
v_call: TRBV5-6
clone_size: NA
d_call: TRBD1
cdr3_nt: TGTGCCAGCAGCTTGGTCGGGACAGCCGGGGATGGCTACACCTTC
cdr3_aa: CASSLVGTAGDGYTF

j_call: TRBJ2-7
v_call: TRBV6-6
clone_size: NA
d_call: TRBD1
cdr3_nt: TGTGCCAGCAGTTACTCGACGGGACAGGAGTACTTC
cdr3_aa: CASSYSTGQEYF

j_call: TRBJ1-4
v_call: TRBV5-5
clone_size: NA
d_call: NA
cdr3_nt: TGTGCCAGCAGCTTGGGTAGCGTCGGTGAAAAACTGTTTTTT
cdr3_aa: CASSLGSVGEKLFF

j_call: TRBJ2-3
v_call: TRBV2
clone_size: NA
d_call: NA
cdr3_nt: TGTGCCAGCACTATCGAGGCCCGGGGGACAGATACGCAGTATTTT
cdr3_aa: CASTIEARGTDTQYF

j_call: TRBJ2-1
v_call: TRBV25-1
clone_size: NA
d_call: NA
cdr3_nt: TGTGCCAGCAGTGAATCGCGGTTGAACTACAATGAGCAGTTCTTC
cdr3_aa: CASSESRLNYNEQFF

j_call: TRBJ2-3
v_call: TRBV9
clone_size: NA
d_call: NA
cdr3_nt: TGTGCCAGCAGCACCCGGGGGACAGATACGCAGTATTTT
cdr3_aa: CASSTRGTDTQYF

j_call: TRBJ1-4
v_call: TRBV9
clone_size: NA
d_call: NA
cdr3_nt: TGTGCCAGCAGCGTAGGGGTGCTCCAGGATGAAAAACTGTTTTTT
cdr3_aa: CASSVGVLQDEKLFF

j_call: TRBJ2-7
v_call: TRBV5-1
clone_size: NA
d_call: TRBD1
cdr3_nt: TGCGCCAGCAGCTTAGACAGGGAAGGGCAGTACTTC
cdr3_aa: CASSLDREGQYF

j_call: TRBJ2-1
v_call: TRBV10-3
clone_size: few
d_call: NA
cdr3_nt: TGTGCCATCAGTGAAGGAGGTCAGACCTACAATGAGCAGTTCTTC
cdr3_aa: CAISEGGQTYNEQFF

j_call: TRBJ2-7
v_call: TRBV5-6
clone_size: NA
d_call: TRBD1
cdr3_nt: TGTGCCAGCAGCGCCCGACAGGGTAGCCACGAGCAGTACTTC
cdr3_aa: CASSARQGSHEQYF

j_call: TRBJ1-1
v_call: TRBV6-1
clone_size: once
d_call: NA
cdr3_nt: TGTGCCAGCAGGAAGGGGGAAGACAGCAACACTGAAGCTTTCTTT
cdr3_aa: CASRKGEDSNTEAFF

j_call: TRBJ1-5
v_call: TRBV6-6
clone_size: NA
d_call: TRBD1
cdr3_nt: TGTGCCAGCAGACAGGGGGACAATCAGCCCCAGCATTTT
cdr3_aa: CASRQGDNQPQHF

j_call: TRBJ1-5
v_call: TRBV11-3
clone_size: once
d_call: TRBD1
cdr3_nt: TGTGCCAGCAGCCGCCCGCGACGGGACAGGGCCGTCACCGATCAGCCCCAGCATTTT
cdr3_aa: CASSRPRRDRAVTDQPQHF

j_call: TRBJ2-5
v_call: TRBV29-1
clone_size: NA
d_call: TRBD1
cdr3_nt: TGCAGCGTCGACAGGGGTCAAGAGACCCAGTACTTC
cdr3_aa: CSVDRGQETQYF